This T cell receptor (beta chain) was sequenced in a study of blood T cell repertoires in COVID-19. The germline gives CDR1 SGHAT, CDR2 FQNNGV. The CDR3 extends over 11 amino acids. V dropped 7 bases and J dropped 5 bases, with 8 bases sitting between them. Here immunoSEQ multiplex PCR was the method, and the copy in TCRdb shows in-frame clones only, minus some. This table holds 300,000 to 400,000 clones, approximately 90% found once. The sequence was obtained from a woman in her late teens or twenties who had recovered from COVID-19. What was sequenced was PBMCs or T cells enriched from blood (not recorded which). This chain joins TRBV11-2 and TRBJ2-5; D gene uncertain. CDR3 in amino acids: CASKLDETQYF. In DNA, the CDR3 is TGTGCCAGCAAGCTCGATGAGACCCAGTACTTC. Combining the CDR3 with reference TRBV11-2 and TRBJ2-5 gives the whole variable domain EAGVAQSPRYKIIEKRQSVAFWCNPISGHATLYWYQQILGQGPKLLIQFQNNGVVDDSQLPKDRFSAERLKGVDSTLKIQPAKLEDSAVYLCASKLDETQYFGPGTRLLVL.